The clone carrying this T cell receptor (beta chain) was recorded a few times. The CDR3 is 18 amino acids. CDR1 MNHEY and CDR2 SVGEGT come from the germline V gene. The V end lost 0 bases, the J end lost 0 bases, and 18 bases lay between the germline ends. TCRdb's table, derived via immunoSEQ multiplex PCR, lists solely in-frame clones and lacks some. The sample records roughly 120,000 clones, about 85% being singletons. These data are taken from a study of blood T cell repertoires in COVID-19. This TCR was recovered from a man in his 70s with acute or convalescent COVID-19. The sequencing input was peripheral blood. The chain couples TRBV6-2 or TRBV6-3 to TRBJ2-7, with unresolved D. For the CDR3, the DNA is TGTGCCAGCAGTTACTCGATTGCCCGGAGCCGGAGCTCCTACGAGCAGTACTTC. It is translated as CASSYSIARSRSSYEQYF.